This T cell receptor (beta chain) was captured in a study of blood T cell repertoires in COVID-19. In the source study's methods: Amplifying reference gene primers gave estimates of nucleated cell counts. Clones were read by immunoSEQ multiplex PCR, and TCRdb kept only the in-frame ones, dropping some. V and J calls and clone size are copied from that table; D and trimming were computed from the DNA. The sample consists of 440,000 or so clones, about 91% of them appearing once. Those enrolled in Seattle joined during active infection and were followed longitudinally afterward. The CDR3 loop spans 15 amino acids. The ends lost 3 bases at V and 3 bases at J; junction bases unmatched: 7. Germline V gene sequence: CDR1 LNHNV, CDR2 YYDKDF (reference sequence).

Input material: peripheral blood. This clonotype originated in a middle-aged woman with COVID-19, enrolled during active disease. This chain connects TRBV15 to TRBJ1-2; 7 bases fit TRBD1. The CDR3 sequence is CATSRSTGFDYGYTF. The CDR3 nucleotides are TGTGCCACCAGCAGGTCGACAGGGTTTGACTATGGCTACACCTTC.